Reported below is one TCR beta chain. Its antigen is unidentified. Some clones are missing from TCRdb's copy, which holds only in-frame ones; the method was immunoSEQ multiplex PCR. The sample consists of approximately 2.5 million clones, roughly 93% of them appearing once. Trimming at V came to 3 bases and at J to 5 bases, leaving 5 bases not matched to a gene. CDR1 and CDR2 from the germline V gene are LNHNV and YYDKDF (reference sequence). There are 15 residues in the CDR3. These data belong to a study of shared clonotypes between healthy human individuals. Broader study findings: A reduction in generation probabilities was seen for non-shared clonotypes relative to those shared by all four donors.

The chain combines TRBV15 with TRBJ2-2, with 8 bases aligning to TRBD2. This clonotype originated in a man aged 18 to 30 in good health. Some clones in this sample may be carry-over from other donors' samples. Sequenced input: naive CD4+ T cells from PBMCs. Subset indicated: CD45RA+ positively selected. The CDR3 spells CATSSGRVKTGELFF. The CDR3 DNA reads TGTGCCACCAGCAGCGGGAGGGTAAAGACCGGGGAGCTGTTTTTT.